This TCR beta chain was identified during a study of CD8 T cells in Susac syndrome. CD8+ and CD4+ T cells circulating in blood were sequenced for TCR beta. RNA amounts of 0.5 to 1 ug underwent reverse transcription with random hexamers. Amplification of TCR beta CDR3 across 54 Vbeta and 13 Jbeta was performed with immunoSEQ multiplex PCR. TCRdb passed the immunoSEQ multiplex PCR reads through MiXCR, listing each CDR3 protein once. The data contain about 150,000 distinct CDR3 sequences, roughly 94% of them singletons. The CDR3 has 15 residues. The V gene end was trimmed by 1 base and the J gene end by 0 bases; junction bases not matched to a gene: 3.

This sequence originates from a human donor with multiple sclerosis. The V gene is TRBV12-3 or TRBV12-4, the J gene TRBJ2-7; 7 bases agree with TRBD2. Specimen: CD8+ T cells from PBMCs. The DNA of the CDR3 is TGTGCCAGCAGTTTAGAGCGGGGCGGCTCCTACGAGCAGTACTTC. Translation: CASSLERGGSYEQYF.